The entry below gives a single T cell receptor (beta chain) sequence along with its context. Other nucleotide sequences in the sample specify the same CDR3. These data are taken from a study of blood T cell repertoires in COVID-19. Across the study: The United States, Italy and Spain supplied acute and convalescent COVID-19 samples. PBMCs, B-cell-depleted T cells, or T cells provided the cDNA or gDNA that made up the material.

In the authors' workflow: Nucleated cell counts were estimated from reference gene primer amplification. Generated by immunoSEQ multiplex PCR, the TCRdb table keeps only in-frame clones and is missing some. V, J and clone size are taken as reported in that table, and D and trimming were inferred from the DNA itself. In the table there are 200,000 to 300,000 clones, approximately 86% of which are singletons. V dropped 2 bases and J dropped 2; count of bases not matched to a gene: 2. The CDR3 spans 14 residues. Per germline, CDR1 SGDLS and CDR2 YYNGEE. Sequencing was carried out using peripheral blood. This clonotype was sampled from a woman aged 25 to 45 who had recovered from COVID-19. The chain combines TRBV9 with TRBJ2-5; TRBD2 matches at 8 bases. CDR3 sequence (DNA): TGTGCCAGCAGCGTCTCGGGGGGGCAAGAGACCCAGTACTTC. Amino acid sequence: CASSVSGGQETQYF.